The following is a TCR beta chain sequence with its context. The target antigen is unknown. One end of the junction does not line up with germline, which may come from a read error. The entry originates in a study of T cell responses to AZD1222 COVID-19 vaccine. Study-level points and caveats: As reported, nearly half of all spike-specific TCRs target variant regions that are unmutated. Repertoire sampling happened only post peak T cell response. Spike-wide coverage was observed for vaccine-associated CD4 TCRs, with dominant responses at 160-218 and 743-854.

Germline V gene lookup returns CDR1 SGHNT and CDR2 YYREEE (reference sequence). The CDR3 sequence is 14 residues long. Some clones are missing from TCRdb's copy, which holds only in-frame ones; the method was immunoSEQ multiplex PCR. The sample includes some 150,000 clones, around nine tenths of them seen just once. The chain employs TRBV5-4 and TRBJ2-1; D not resolved. This material consisted of peripheral blood, taken on day 0 of AZD1222 vaccination. This receptor was taken from an adult in good health. The CDR3: CASSLDERINEQFF. DNA of the CDR3: TGTGCCAGCAGTTTGGACGAGCGAATTAATGAGCAGTTCTTC. The whole variable domain, filled in from reference TRBV5-4 and TRBJ2-1, reads ETGVTQSPTHLIKTRGQQVTLRCSSQSGHNTVSWYQQALGQGPQFIFQYYREEENGRGNFPPRFSGLQFPNYSSELNVNALELDDSALYLCASSLDERINEQFFGPGTRLTVL.